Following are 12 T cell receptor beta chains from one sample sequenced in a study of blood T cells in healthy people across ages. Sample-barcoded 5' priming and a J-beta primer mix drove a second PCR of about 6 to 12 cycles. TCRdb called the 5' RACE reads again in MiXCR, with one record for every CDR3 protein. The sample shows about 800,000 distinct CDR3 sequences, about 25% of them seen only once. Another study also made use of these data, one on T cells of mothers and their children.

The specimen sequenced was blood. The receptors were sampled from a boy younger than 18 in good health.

This chain's CDR3 is CASTAGTGKTEAFF. CDR3 nucleotides: TGCGCCAGCACCGCCGGGACAGGGAAGACTGAAGCTTTCTTT. This chain links TRBV5-1 with TRBJ1-1; 9 positions match TRBD1. Germline CDR1 reads SGHRS; CDR2 reads YFSETQ. V shed 6 bases, J shed 5 bases, and the junction held 8 bases outside the gene matches. The CDR3 extends over 14 amino acids.

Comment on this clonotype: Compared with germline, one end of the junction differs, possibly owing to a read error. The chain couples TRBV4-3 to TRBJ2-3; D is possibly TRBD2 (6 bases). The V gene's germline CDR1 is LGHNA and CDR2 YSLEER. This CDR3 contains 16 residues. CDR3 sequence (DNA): TGCGCCAGCAGCCGTTCCCGGGGGTTTGCTACAGATACGCAGTGTTTT. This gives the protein CASSRSRGFATDTQCF.

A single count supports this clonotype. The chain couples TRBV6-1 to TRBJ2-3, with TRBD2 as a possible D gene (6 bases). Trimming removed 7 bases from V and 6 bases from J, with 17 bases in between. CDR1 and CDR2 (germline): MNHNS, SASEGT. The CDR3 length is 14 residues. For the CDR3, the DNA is TGTGCCAGCACCGACGGCGGGGCTGGGGATACGCAGTATTTT. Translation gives CASTDGGAGDTQYF.

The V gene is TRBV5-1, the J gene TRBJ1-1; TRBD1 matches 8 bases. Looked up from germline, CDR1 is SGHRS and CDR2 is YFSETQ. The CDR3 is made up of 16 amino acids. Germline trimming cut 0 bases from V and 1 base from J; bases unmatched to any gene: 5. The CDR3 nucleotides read TGCGCCAGCAGCTTGGACAGGGGGAACGGGAACACTGAAGCTTTCTTT. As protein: CASSLDRGNGNTEAFF.

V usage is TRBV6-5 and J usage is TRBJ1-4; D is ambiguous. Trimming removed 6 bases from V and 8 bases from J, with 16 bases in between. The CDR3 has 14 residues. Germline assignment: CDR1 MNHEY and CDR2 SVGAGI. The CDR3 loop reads CASSPTRDPEKLFF. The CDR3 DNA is TGTGCCAGCAGCCCCACGCGAGATCCAGAAAAACTGTTTTTT.

The DNA for the CDR3 is TGTGCCAGCAGTCGCCCCGGGGGGGTTAGTTACAATGAGCAGTTCTTC. This codes for CASSRPGGVSYNEQFF. This chain joins TRBV28 and TRBJ2-1; 8 bases agree with TRBD2. Germline CDR1 is MDHEN and CDR2 is SYDVKM. Trimming at V came to 5 bases and at J to 4 bases, leaving 10 bases not matched to a gene. There are 16 residues in the CDR3.

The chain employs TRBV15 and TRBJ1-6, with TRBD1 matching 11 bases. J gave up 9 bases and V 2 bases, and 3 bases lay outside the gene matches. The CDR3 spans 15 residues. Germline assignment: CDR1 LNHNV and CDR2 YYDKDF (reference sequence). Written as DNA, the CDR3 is TGTGCCACCAGCAGATCCGGGACAGGGGGTTCACCCCTCCACTTT. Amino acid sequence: CATSRSGTGGSPLHF.

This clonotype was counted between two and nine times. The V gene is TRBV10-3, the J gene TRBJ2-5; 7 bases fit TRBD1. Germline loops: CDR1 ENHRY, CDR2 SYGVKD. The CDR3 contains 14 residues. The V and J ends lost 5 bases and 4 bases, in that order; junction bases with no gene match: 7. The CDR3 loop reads CAISSTGAGETQYF. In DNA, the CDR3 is TGTGCCATCAGTTCAACAGGGGCAGGAGAGACCCAGTACTTC.

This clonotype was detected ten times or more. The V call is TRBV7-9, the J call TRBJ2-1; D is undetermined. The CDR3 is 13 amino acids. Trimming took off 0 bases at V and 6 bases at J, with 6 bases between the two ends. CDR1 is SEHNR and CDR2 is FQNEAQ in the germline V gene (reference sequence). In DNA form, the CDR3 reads TGTGCCAGCAGCTTAGCGGGTAGCAATGAGCAGTTCTTC. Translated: CASSLAGSNEQFF.

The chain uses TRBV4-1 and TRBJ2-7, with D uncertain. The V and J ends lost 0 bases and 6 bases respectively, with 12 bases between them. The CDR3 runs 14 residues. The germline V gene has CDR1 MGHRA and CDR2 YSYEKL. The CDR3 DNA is TGCGCCAGCAGCCAAGATTTAGGGCAGCGCGAGCAGTACTTC. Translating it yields CASSQDLGQREQYF.

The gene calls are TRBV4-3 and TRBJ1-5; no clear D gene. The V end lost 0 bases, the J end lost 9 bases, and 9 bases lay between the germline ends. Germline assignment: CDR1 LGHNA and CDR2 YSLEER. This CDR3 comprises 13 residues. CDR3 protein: CASSQDYGRPQHF. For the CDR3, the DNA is TGCGCCAGCAGCCAAGATTACGGTCGGCCCCAGCATTTT.

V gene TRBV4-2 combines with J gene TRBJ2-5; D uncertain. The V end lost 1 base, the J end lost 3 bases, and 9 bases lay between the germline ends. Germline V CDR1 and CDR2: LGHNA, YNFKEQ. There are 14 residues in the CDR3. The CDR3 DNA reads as TGTGCCAGCAGCCAAGTAAACTTAGAAGAGACCCAGTACTTC. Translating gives CASSQVNLEETQYF.